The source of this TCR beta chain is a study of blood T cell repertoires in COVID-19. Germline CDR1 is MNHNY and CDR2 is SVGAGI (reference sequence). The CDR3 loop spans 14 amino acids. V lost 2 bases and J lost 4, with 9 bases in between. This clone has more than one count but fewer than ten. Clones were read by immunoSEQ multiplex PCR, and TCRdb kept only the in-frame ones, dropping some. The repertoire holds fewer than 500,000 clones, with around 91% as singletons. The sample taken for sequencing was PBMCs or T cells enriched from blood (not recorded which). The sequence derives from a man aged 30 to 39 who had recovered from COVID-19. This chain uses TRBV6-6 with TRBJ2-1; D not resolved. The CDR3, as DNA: TGTGCCAGCAGTTACCCCCAGTCGTACAATGAGCAGTTCTTC. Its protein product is CASSYPQSYNEQFF.